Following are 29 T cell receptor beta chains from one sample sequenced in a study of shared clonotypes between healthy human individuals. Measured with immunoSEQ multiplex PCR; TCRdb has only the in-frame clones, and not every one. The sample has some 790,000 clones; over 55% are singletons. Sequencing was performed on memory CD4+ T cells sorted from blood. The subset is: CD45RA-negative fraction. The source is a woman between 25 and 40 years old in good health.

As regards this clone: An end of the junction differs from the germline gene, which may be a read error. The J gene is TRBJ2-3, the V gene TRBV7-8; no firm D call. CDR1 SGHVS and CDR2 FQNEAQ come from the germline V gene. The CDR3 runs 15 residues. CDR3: CASSIARPSSDTQYF. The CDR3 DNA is TGTGCCAGCAGCATAGCCCGGCCGTCCTCAGATACGCAGTATTTT.

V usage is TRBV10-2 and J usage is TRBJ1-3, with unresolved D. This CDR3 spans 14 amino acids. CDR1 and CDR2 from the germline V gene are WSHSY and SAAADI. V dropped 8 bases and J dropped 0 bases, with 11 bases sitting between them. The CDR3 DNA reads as TGCGCCAGCGTGGCGGGTCACTCTGGAAACACCATATATTTT. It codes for CASVAGHSGNTIYF.

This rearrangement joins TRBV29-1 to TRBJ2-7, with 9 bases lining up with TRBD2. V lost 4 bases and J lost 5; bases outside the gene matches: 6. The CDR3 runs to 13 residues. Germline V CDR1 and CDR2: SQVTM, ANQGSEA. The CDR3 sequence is CSVVAGGPNEQYF. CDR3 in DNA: TGCAGCGTTGTGGCGGGAGGGCCTAACGAGCAGTACTTC.

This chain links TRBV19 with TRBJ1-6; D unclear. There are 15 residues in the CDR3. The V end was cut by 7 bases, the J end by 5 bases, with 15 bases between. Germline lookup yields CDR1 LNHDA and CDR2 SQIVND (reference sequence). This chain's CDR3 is CASTDLGLNNSPLHF. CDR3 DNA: TGTGCCAGTACAGATCTCGGACTGAATAATTCACCCCTCCACTTT.

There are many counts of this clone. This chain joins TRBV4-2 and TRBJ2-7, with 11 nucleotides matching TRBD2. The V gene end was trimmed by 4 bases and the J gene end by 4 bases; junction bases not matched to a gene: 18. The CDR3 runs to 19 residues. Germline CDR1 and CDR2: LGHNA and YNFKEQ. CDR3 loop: CASSREVAGGPGSLYEQYF. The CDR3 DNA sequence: TGTGCCAGCAGCCGGGAGGTAGCGGGAGGGCCGGGTTCTCTATACGAGCAGTACTTC.

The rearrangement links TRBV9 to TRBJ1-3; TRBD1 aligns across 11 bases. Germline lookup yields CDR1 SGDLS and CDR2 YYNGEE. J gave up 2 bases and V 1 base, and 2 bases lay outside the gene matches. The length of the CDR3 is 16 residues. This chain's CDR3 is CASSVTGQGAGNTIYF. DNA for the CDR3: TGTGCCAGCAGCGTAACGGGACAGGGGGCTGGAAACACCATATATTTT. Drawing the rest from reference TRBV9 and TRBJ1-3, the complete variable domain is DSGVTQTPKHLITATGQRVTLRCSPRSGDLSVYWYQQSLDQGLQFLIQYYNGEERAKGNILERFSAQQFPDLHSELNLSSLELGDSALYFCASSVTGQGAGNTIYFGEGSWLTVV.

CDR3 protein: CASSLRGGVAKNIQYF. CDR3 in DNA: TGTGCCAGCAGTCTCCGAGGGGGTGTAGCCAAAAACATTCAGTACTTC. The rearrangement joins TRBV28 to TRBJ2-4; D perhaps matches TRBD1 (6 bases). The CDR3 contains 16 residues. Germline loops: CDR1 MDHEN, CDR2 SYDVKM. Between the trimmed V and J ends, which lost 5 bases and 0 bases, there was a span of 14 bases.

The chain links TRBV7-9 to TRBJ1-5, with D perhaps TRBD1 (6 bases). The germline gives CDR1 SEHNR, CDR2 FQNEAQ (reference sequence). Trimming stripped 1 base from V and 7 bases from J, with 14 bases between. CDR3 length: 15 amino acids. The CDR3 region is CASSLGWGAGQPQHF. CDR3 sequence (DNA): TGTGCCAGCAGCTTAGGCTGGGGGGCCGGGCAGCCCCAGCATTTT.

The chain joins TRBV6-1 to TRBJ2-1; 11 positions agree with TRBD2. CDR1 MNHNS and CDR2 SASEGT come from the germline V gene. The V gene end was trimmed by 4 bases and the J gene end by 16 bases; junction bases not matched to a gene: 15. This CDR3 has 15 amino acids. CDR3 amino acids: CASSAGASGRKSRFF. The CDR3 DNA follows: TGTGCCAGCAGTGCAGGGGCTAGCGGGAGGAAGTCTCGATTCTTC.

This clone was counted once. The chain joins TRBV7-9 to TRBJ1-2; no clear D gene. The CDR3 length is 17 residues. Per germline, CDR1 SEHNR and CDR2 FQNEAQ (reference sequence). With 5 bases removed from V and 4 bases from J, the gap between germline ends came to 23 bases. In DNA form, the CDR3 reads TGTGCCAGCAGCCAGAAAGAAAGAGAAACAGATACCTATGGCTACACCTTC. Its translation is CASSQKERETDTYGYTF.

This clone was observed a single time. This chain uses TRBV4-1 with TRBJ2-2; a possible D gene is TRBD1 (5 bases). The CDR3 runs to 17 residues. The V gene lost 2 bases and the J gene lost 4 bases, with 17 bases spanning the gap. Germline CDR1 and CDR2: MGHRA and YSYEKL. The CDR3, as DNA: TGCGCCAGCAGCCAACTAACCTCGACAGATTCCACCGGGGAGCTGTTTTTT. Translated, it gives CASSQLTSTDSTGELFF.

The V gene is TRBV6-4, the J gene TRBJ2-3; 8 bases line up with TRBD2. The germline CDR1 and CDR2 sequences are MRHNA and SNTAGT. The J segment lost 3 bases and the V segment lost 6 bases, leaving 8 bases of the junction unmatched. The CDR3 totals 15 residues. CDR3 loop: CASSQSGSGTDTQYF. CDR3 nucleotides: TGTGCCAGCAGCCAAAGCGGGAGCGGGACAGATACGCAGTATTTT.

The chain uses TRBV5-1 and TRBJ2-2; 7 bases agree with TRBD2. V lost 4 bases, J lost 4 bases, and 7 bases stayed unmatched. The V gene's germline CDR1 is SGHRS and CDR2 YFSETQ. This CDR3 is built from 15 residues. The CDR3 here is CASSPRDYGTGELFF. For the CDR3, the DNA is TGCGCCAGCAGCCCCCGGGACTACGGCACCGGGGAGCTGTTTTTT.

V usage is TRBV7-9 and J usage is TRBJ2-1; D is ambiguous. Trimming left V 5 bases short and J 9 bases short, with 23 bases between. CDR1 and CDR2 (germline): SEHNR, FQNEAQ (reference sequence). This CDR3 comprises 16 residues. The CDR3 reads CASSPGLGFVEGEQFF. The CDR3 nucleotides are TGTGCCAGCAGCCCGGGCTTGGGATTTGTTGAAGGTGAGCAGTTCTTC.

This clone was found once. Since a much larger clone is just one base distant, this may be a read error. CDR3 protein: CASSLSNTGELFF. The CDR3 coding sequence is TGTGCCAGCAGCTTATCGAACACCGGGGAGCTGTTTTTT. J is TRBJ2-2 and V is TRBV7-9; no clear D gene. CDR1 SEHNR and CDR2 FQNEAQ come from the germline V gene (reference sequence). V lost 2 bases, J lost 0 bases, and 1 base lay in between. This CDR3 region has 13 residues.

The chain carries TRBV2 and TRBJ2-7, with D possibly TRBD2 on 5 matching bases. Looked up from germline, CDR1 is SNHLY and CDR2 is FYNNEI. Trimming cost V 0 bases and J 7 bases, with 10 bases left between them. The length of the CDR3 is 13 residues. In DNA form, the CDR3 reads TGTGCCAGCAGTGAAGCCACATGGGAGGAGCAGTACTTC. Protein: CASSEATWEEQYF.

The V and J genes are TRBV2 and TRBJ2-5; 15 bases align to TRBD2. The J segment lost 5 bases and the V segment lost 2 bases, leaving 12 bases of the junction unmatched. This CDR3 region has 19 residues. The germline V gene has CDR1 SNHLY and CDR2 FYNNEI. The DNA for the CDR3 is TGTGCCAGCAGTGAACAGGGGGGACTAGCGGGAGGTGCTGGGGAGACCCAGTACTTC. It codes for CASSEQGGLAGGAGETQYF.

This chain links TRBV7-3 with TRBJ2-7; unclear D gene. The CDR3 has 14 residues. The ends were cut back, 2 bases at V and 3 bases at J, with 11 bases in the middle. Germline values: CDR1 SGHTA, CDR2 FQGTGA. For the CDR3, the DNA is TGTGCCAGCAGCTTATCGGGCTTCGACTACGAGCAGTACTTC. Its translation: CASSLSGFDYEQYF. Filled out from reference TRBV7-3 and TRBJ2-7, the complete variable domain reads GAGVSQTPSNKVTEKGKYVELRCDPISGHTALYWYRQSLGQGPEFLIYFQGTGAADDSGLPNDRFFAVRPEGSVSTLKIQRTERGDSAVYLCASSLSGFDYEQYFGPGTRLTVT.

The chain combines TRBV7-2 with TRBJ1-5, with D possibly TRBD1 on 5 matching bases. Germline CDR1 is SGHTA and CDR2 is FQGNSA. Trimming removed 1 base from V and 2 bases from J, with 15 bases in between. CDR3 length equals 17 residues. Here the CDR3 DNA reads TGTGCCAGCAGCTTAGGGAGGGGCGGGATCCGCAATCAGCCCCAGCATTTT. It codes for CASSLGRGGIRNQPQHF. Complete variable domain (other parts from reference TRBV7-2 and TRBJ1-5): GAGVSQSPSNKVTEKGKDVELRCDPISGHTALYWYRQSLGQGLEFLIYFQGNSAPDKSGLPSDRFSAERTGGSVSTLTIQRTQQEDSAVYLCASSLGRGGIRNQPQHFGDGTRLSIL.

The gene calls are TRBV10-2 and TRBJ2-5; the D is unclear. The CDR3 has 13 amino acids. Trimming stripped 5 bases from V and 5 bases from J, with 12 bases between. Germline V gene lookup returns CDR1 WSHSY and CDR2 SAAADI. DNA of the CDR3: TGCGCCAGCAGTCCCCCCGTTTTCGAGACCCAGTACTTC. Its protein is CASSPPVFETQYF.

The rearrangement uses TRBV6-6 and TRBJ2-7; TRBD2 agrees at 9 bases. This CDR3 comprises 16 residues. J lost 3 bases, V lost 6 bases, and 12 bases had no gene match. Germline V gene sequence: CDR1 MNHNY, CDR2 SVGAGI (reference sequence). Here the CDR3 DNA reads TGTGCCAGCAGGGGGATAATCGGGACTAGCAGCTACGAGCAGTACTTC. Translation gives CASRGIIGTSSYEQYF.

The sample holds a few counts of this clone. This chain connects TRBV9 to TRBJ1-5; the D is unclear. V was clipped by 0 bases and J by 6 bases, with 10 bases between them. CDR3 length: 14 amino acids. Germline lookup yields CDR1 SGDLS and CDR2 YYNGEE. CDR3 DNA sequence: TGTGCCAGCAGCGTAGGACAAACTCCTCAGCCCCAGCATTTT. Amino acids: CASSVGQTPQPQHF.

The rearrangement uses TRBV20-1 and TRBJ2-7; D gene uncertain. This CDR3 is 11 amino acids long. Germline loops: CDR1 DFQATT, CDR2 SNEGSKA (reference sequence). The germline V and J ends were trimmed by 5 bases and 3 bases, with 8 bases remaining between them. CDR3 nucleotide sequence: TGCAGTGCTCCGCGCAACTACGAGCAGTACTTC. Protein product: CSAPRNYEQYF.

This CDR3 is CASSPIQGGTEAFF. The CDR3 bases are TGTGCCAGCTCACCAATACAGGGGGGGACTGAAGCTTTCTTT. V is TRBV18 and J is TRBJ1-1, with 8 positions matching TRBD1. V gave up 2 bases and J gave up 5 bases; unmatched junction bases: 4. CDR3 length: 14 amino acids. Per germline, CDR1 KGHSH and CDR2 LQKENI.

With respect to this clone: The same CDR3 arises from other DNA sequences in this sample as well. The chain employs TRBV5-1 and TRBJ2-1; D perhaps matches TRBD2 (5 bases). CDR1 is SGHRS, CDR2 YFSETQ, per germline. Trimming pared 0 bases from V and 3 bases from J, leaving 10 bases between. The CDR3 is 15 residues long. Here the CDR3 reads CASSLGSGGYNEQFF. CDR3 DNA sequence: TGCGCCAGCAGCTTGGGGAGTGGAGGCTACAATGAGCAGTTCTTC.

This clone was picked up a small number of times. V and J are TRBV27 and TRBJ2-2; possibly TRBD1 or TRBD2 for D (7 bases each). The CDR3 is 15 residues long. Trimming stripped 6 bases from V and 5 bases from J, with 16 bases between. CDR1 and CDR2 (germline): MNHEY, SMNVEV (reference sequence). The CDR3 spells CASSRGGVSTGELFF. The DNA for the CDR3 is TGTGCCAGCAGCAGGGGGGGAGTTTCGACCGGGGAGCTGTTTTTT.

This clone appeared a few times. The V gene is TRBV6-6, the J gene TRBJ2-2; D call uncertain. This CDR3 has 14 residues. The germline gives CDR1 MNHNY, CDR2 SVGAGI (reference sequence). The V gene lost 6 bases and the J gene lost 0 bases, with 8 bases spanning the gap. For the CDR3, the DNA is TGTGCCAGCAGCCTCACACCGAACACCGGGGAGCTGTTTTTT. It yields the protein CASSLTPNTGELFF.

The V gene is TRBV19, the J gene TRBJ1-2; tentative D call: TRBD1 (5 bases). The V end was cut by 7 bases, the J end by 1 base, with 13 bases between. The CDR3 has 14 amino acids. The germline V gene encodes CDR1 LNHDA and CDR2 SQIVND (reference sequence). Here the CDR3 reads CASNRDGINYGYTF. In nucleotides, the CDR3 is TGTGCCAGTAACCGGGACGGAATTAACTATGGCTACACCTTC.

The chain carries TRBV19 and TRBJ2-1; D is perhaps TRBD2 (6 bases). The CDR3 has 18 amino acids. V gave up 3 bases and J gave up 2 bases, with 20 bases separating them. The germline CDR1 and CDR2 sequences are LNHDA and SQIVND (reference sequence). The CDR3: CASSISLSPGEPYNEQFF. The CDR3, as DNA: TGTGCCAGTAGTATTTCCTTGTCTCCGGGAGAGCCCTACAATGAGCAGTTCTTC.